This TCR beta chain was captured by sequencing in a study of T cells after yellow fever vaccination (dated by TCRdb to the late 2010s). Regarding the research as a whole: The SMART-Seq v4 Ultra Low Input RNA kit was used to prepare libraries from fractions with low cell numbers. Two healthy male donors, one aged 18 to 30 and one aged 30 to 40 years, were included in the cohort. To follow T-cell clones before and after primary and booster YFV17D yellow fever vaccination, bulk TCR alpha and beta repertoires were sequenced over time. Blood was drawn at multiple timepoints before and after primary and secondary immunization, with bulk PBMC replicates and cell subsets isolated. Results and caveats for the whole study, not just this receptor: The secondary T-cell response was weaker than the primary response but faster, peaking on day 5 instead of day 15. Computational filtering was needed because FACS-sorted repertoires could contain abundant contaminating clonotypes from the bulk population. Most clones expanded after primary vaccination (around 97% of CD4 and roughly 90% of CD8) were re-detected after the booster, suggesting that broad memory maintenance occurred. A small fraction of clonotypes showed up in both the CD4 and CD8 compartments, probably as a result of convergent recombination. Only a couple of donors were included in the study, so the extent to which the findings can be generalized is limited.

Sequencer: Illumina NovaSeq 6000. Synthesis of TCR cDNA relied on 5'RACE template switching, a step that introduced a universal primer site along with unique molecular identifiers. cDNA synthesis was primed from both the TCR alpha and TCR beta constant segments. Two PCR steps were used to amplify libraries, with sample barcodes and sequencing adapters being added in the second step. Sequencing of libraries was performed on Illumina HiSeq 2500 (2x100 bp) or NovaSeq (2x150 bp). On the authors' methods: Demultiplexing of reads and collapsing into UMI consensus sequences were performed with MIGEC, and V(D)J alignment was carried out with MiXCR. Vaccine-responding clonotypes were identified with edgeR using replicate PBMC samples, with FDR below 0.01 and a log2 fold change above 5 up to day 15 being required. Each bulk clonotype received a CD4 or CD8 identity based on whether the sequenced CD4 or CD8 repertoire contained that clonotype at higher abundance. TCRdb reprocessing: public reads trimmed at Q25 with fastp, clones called with MiXCR, in-frame beta chains kept. Every CDR3 protein is listed once, alongside the most common genes and DNA of its rows. It is TCRdb's table, rather than the study itself, that gives the V and J calls and clone size. Within this sample are some 240,000 distinct CDR3 sequences, with roughly 5.2% of them counted one time only. Of the sample, more than 3% is held by the ten largest clones.

In the case of this clonotype: Its antigen remains unidentified. No per-base quality is available; no much larger clone lies one base away.

V is pared back by 6 bases and J by 6 bases, with 9 bases lying between the germline termini. Counted from cysteine to phenylalanine, this CDR3 has 12 amino acids. This entry keeps only the CDR3 DNA: 36 bases, framed from base 1. Per the publication, the treatment or condition label means: live attenuated yellow fever vaccine strain. A standard Ficoll-Paque protocol was used to isolate PBMCs from peripheral blood. CD4 and CD8 T-cell fractions were isolated with Dynabeads CD4 and CD8 positive selection kits. TriZol was used to extract RNA from bulk PBMCs, CD4 and CD8 fractions, and dextramer-positive and dextramer-negative fractions.

This TCR was recovered from a man aged 18 to 29 who received the YFV17D yellow fever vaccine. This sequence uses TRBV12-3 or TRBV12-4 and TRBJ1-5, with the D gene uncertain. The sample in question was CD4+ T cells sorted from PBMCs, obtained on the day of the yellow fever booster vaccination. The DNA sequence is TGTGCCAGCAGCCCCGGCGCTCAGCCCCAGCATTTT. The encoded protein is CASSPGAQPQHF.